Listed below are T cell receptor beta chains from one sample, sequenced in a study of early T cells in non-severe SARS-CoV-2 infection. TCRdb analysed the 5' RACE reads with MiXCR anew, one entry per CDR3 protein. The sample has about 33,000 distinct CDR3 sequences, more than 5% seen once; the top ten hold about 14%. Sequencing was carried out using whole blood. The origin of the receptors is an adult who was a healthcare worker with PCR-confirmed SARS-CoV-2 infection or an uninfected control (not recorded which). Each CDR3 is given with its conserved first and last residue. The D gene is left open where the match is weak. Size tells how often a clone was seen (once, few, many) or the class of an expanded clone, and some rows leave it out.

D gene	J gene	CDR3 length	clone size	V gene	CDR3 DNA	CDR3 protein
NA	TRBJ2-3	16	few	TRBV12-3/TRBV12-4	TGTGCCAGCAGTTCCCTCGGGCCAACCCTCACAGATACGCAGTATTTT	CASSSLGPTLTDTQYF
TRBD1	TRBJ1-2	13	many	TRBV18	TGTGCCAGCTCAGAGGGGGCAAACTATGGCTACACCTTC	CASSEGANYGYTF
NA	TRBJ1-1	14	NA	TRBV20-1	TGCAGTGCTAGAGATCAATCAGGGATCACTGAAGCTTTCTTT	CSARDQSGITEAFF
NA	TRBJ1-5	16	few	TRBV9	TGTGCCAGCAGCGTAGGGCCGACAGGTACAAATCAGCCCCAGCATTTT	CASSVGPTGTNQPQHF
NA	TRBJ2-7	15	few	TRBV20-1	TGCAGTGCTCAGCCCGCAACCGGGGGCCCCTACGAGCAGTACTTC	CSAQPATGGPYEQYF
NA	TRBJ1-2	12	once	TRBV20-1	TGCAGTGCTAGAGATACAGCCTATGGCTACACCTTC	CSARDTAYGYTF
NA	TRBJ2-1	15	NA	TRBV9	TGTGCCAGCAGCGTGGGCCAGGGGACTTACAATGAGCAGTTCTTC	CASSVGQGTYNEQFF
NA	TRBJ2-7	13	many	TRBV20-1	TGCAGTGCCAAGAAGGGGGAATCCTACGAGCAGTACTTC	CSAKKGESYEQYF
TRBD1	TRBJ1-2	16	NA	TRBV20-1	TGCAGTGCTAGATCCCCGGGACAGCCGCCGGGGTATGGCTACACCTTC	CSARSPGQPPGYGYTF
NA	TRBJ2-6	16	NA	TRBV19	TGTGCCAGTAGTACCCGGGGGAGGACTGGGGCCAACGTCCTGACTTTC	CASSTRGRTGANVLTF
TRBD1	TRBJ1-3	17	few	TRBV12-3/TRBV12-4	TGTGCCAGCAGTAACTCCGGGACAGGGGTCTCTGGAAACACCATATATTTT	CASSNSGTGVSGNTIYF
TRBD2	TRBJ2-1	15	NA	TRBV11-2	TGTGCCAGCAGCTTGACTAGCGGGGGGGCCAATGAGCAGTTCTTC	CASSLTSGGANEQFF
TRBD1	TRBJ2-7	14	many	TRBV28	TGTGCCAGCAGTACCGGGACAGCGCCCTACGAGCAGTACTTC	CASSTGTAPYEQYF
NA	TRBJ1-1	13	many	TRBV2	TGTGCCAGCAGTGGGCAGCGGAACACTGAAGCTTTCTTT	CASSGQRNTEAFF
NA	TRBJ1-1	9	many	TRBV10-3	TGCCCCCCCGGGACTGAAGCTTTCTTT	CPPGTEAFF
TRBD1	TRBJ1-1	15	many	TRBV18	TGTGCCAGCTCACCTTTACAGGGGGAGAGCACTGAAGCTTTCTTT	CASSPLQGESTEAFF
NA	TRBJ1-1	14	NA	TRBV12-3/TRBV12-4	TGTGCCAGCACCACGTCCGGGCGCTCCACTGAAGCTTTCTTT	CASTTSGRSTEAFF
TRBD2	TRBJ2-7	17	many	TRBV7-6	TGTGCCAGCAGCTTAGCAAGAGTGACTAGCGGGGGGGACGAGCAGTACTTC	CASSLARVTSGGDEQYF
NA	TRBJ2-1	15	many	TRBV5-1	TGCGCCAGCAGCTTGTGGCAGGGCGCCTACAATGAGCAGTTCTTC	CASSLWQGAYNEQFF
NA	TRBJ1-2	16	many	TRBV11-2	TGTGCCAGCAGCTTGCTCCCAGGCGCGGGGGTTGGTGGCTACACCTTC	CASSLLPGAGVGGYTF
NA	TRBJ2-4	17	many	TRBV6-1	TGTGCCAGCAGTGCAACCAACAGGGCCGAAGCCAAAAACATTCAGTACTTC	CASSATNRAEAKNIQYF
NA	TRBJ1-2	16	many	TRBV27	TGTGCCAGCAGTTTATTGGGACCAAACCAAATAGAGGGCTACACCTTC	CASSLLGPNQIEGYTF